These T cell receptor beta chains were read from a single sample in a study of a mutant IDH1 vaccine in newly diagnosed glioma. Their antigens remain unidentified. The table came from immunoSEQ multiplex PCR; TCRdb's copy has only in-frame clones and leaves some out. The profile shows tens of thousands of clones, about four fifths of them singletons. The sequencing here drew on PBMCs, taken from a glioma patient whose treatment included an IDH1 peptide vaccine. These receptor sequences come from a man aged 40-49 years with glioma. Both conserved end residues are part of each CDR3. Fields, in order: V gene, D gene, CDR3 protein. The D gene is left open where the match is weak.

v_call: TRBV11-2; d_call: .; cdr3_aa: CASTRTGTLTGELFF
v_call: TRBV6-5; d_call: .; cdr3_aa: CASSSTGSEQYF
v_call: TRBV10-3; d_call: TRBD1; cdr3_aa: CAISGRGREETQYF
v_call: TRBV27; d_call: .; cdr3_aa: CASSPSWRPVGEQYF
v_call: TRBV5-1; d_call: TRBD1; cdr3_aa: CASSLQGESYNEQFF
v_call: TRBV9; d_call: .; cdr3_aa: CASSGSGTPADTQYF
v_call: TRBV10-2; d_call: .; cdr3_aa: CASSESDEKLFF
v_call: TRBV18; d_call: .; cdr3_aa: CASSPPRELNTEAFF
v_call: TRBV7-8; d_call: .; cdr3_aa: CASSTYATTRSQETQYF
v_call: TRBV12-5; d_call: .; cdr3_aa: CASGLVIGDGSYEQYF
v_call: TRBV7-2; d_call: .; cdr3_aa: CASLRVGTDTQYF
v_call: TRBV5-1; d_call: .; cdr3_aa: CASSPQGEKLFF
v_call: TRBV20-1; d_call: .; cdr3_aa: CSAREATEAFF
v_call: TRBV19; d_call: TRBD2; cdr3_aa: CASSIGGADGELFF
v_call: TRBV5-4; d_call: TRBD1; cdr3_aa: CASSLQRTGGQETQYF
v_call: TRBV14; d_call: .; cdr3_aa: CASSHTGQPQHF
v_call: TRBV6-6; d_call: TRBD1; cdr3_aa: CASSRDRGQPQHF
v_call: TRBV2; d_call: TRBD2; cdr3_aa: CASRAAGVWGETQYF
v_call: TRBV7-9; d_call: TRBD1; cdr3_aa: CASRRQGLSNGYTF
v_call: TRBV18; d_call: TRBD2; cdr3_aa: CASSPSSGGANPPREYF
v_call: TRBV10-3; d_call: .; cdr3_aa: CAISDSNQPQHF
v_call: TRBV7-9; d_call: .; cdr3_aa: CASSLAGPSPTDTQYF
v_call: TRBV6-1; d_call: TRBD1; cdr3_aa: CASSRGTENEKLFF
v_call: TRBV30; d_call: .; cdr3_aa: CAWSTGRTGELFF
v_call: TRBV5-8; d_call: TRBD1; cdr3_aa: CASSLKQGADWVYGYTF
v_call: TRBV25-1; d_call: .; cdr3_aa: CASSLSARVTGELFF
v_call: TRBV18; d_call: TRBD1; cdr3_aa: CASSPGTGVPLISPLHF
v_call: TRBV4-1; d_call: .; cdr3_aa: CASSQVGRRPNYGYTF
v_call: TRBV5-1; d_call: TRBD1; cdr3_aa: CASSLDRGNSPLHF
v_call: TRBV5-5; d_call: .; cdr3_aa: CASSLEARAAEKLFF
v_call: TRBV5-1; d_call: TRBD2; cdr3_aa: CASWGPGGGPNNNEQFF
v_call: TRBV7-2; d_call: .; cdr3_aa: CASSRGAIYEQYF
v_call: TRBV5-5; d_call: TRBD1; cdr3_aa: CASSLGGSEQFF
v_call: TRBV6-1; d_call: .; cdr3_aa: CATAIQSSGGNTIYF
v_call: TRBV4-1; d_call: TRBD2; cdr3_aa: CASSQPGGGRNEQFF
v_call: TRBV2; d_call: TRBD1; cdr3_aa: CASPQGINTEAFF
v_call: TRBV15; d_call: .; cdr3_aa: CATSRDRSGYEQYF